The clone carrying this TCR beta chain was counted between two and nine times. As yet, its antigen is unknown. V was clipped by 2 bases and J by 5 bases, with 8 bases between them. The length of the CDR3 is 13 residues. Germline V gene lookup returns CDR1 SGHDT and CDR2 YYEEEE. TCRdb analysed the 5' RACE reads with MiXCR anew, one entry per CDR3 protein. Of hundreds of thousands of distinct CDR3 sequences in the sample, 16% were seen once. This entry belongs to a study of T-cell memory formation after mild COVID-19. Study-wide results and caveats: The CD4+ clones that contracted clustered mainly within CM and EM, and the CD8+ clones concentrated in EMRA. Detection of some responders pre-infection suggested pre-existing cross-reactive memory T cells participated. While clones contracting from day 15 to 85 were balanced between CD4 and CD8, later expanders leaned CD4+.

This receptor was obtained from a man younger than 35 who had mild COVID-19 (a few samples of this study predate the infection). Cell type and time point are not known. The sequenced sample was PBMCs or a T cell subset sorted from them (not recorded which). The chain uses TRBV5-6 and TRBJ2-1, with D unclear. In nucleotides, the CDR3 is TGTGCCAGCAGCTTTAGGATCAACAATGAGCAGTTCTTC. This codes for CASSFRINNEQFF.